The clone carrying this TCR beta chain was found once. Random hexamers were used to reverse transcribe about 0.5 to 1 ug of RNA. TCRdb itself ran the immunoSEQ multiplex PCR reads through MiXCR, one entry per CDR3 protein. The sample contains around 46,000 distinct CDR3 sequences, 80% to 95% of which appear only once. TEMRA cells were FACS-enriched and CD8+ and CD4+ T cells negatively isolated. The sample belongs to a study of CD8 T cells in Susac syndrome. V was clipped by 1 base and J by 0 bases; unmatched bases: 6. The CDR3 contains 17 residues. Germline-derived CDR1 and CDR2 are SGHVS and FNYEAQ. The chain uses TRBV7-6 and TRBJ2-3, with TRBD2 matching over 8 bases. The sequenced sample was CD8+ T cells from PBMCs. The source of this sequence is a human donor in good health. The CDR3 DNA is TGTGCCAGCAGCTTAGTGGTACTAGCGGTTAGCACAGATACGCAGTATTTT. This codes for CASSLVVLAVSTDTQYF.